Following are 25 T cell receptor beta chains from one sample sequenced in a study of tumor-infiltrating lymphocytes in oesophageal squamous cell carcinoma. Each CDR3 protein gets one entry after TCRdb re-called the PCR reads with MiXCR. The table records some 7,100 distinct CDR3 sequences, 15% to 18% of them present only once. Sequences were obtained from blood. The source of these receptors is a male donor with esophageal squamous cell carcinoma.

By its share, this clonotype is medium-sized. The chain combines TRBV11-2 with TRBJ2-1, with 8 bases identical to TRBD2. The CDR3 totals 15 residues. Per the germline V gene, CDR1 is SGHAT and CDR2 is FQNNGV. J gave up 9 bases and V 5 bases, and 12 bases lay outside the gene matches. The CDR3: CASSRSAGGGREQFF. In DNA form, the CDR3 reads TGTGCCAGCAGCCGTAGCGCGGGGGGTGGGCGTGAGCAGTTCTTC.

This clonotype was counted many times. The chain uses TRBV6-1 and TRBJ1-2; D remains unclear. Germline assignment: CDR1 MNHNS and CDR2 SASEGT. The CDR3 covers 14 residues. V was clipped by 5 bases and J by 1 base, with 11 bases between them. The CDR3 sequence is CASSYARFNYGYTF. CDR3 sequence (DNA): TGTGCCAGCAGTTACGCGCGGTTTAACTATGGCTACACCTTC.

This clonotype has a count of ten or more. CDR3 in amino acids: CASSQERGGSGGLYNEQFF. CDR3 DNA sequence: TGCGCCAGCAGCCAAGAACGAGGGGGTAGCGGGGGGTTGTACAATGAGCAGTTCTTC. The chain carries TRBV4-1 and TRBJ2-1; 10 nucleotides align to TRBD2. This CDR3 region has 19 residues. The V and J ends lost 0 bases and 4 bases, in that order; junction bases with no gene match: 12. The germline gives CDR1 MGHRA, CDR2 YSYEKL.

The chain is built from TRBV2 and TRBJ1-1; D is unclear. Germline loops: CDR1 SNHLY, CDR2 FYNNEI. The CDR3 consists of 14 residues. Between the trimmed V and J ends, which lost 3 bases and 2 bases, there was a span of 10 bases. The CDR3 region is CASSDWAANTEAFF. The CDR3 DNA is TGTGCCAGCAGTGATTGGGCAGCCAACACTGAAGCTTTCTTT.

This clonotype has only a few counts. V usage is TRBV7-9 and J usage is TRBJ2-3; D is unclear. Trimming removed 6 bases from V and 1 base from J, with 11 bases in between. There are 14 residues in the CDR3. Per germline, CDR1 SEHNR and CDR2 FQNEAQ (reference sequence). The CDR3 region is CASSPRAGTDTQYF. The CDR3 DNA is TGTGCCAGCAGTCCTCGGGCCGGCACAGATACGCAGTATTTT.

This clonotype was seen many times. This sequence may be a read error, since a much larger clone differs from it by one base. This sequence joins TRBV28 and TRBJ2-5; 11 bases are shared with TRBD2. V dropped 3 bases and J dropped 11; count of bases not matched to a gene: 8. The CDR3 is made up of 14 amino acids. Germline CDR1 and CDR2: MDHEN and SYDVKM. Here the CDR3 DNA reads TGTGCCAGCAGTTTGTACACTAGCGGGAGTGAGCAGTACTTC. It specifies CASSLYTSGSEQYF.

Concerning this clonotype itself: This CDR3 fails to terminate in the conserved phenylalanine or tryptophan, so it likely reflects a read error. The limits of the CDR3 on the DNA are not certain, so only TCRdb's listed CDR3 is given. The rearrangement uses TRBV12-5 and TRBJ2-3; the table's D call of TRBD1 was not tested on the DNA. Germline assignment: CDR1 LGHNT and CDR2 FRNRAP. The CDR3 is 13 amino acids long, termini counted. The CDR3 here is CASGPFVAAFFGQ.

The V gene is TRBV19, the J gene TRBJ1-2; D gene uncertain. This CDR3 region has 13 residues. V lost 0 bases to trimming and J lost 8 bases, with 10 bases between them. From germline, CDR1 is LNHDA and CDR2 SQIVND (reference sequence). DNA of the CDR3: TGTGCCAGTAGTATAGATCTGGGAGGCGGCTACACCTTC. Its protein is CASSIDLGGGYTF.

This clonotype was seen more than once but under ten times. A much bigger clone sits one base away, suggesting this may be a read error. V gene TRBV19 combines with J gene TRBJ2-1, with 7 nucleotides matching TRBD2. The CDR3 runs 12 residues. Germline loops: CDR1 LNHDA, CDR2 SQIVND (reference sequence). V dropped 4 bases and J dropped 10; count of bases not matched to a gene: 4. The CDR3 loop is CASSSGRYEQFF. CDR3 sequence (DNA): TGTGCCAGTAGTAGCGGGAGATACGAGCAGTTCTTC. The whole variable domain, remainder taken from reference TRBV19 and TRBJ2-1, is DGGITQSPKYLFRKEGQNVTLSCEQNLNHDAMYWYRQDPGQGLRLIYYSQIVNDFQKGDIAEGYSVSREKKESFPLTVTSAQKNPTAFYLCASSSGRYEQFFGPGTRLTVL.

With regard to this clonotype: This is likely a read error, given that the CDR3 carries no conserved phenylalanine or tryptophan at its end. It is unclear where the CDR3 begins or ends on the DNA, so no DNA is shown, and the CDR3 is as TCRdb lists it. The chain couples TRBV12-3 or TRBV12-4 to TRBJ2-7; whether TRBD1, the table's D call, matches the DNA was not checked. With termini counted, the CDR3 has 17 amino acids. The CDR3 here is CASSLAGGLIYGYTFGS.

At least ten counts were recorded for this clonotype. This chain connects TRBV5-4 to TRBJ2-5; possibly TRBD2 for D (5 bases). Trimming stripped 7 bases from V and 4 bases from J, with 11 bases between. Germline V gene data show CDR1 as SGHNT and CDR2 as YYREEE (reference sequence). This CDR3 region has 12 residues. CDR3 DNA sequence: TGTGCCAGCGGTCGTCGGGGAGAGACCCAGTACTTC. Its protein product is CASGRRGETQYF.

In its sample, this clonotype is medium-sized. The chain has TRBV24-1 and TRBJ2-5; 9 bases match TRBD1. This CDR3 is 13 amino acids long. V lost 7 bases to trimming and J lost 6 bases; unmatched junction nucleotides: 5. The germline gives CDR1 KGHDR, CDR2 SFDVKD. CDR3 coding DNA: TGTGCCACCAGGGCGGGACAGGGCAAGACCCAGTACTTC. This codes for CATRAGQGKTQYF.

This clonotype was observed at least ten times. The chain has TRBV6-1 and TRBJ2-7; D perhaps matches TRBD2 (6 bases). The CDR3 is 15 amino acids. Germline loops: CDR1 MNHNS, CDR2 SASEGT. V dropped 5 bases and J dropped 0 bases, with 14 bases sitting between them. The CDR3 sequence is CASSPGTLSSYEQYF. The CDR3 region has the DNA TGTGCCAGCAGTCCCGGGACTCTTAGCTCCTACGAGCAGTACTTC.

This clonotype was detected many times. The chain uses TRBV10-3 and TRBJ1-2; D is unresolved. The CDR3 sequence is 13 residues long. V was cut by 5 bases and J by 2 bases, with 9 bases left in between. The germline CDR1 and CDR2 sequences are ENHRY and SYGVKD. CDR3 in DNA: TGTGCCATCAGTAGGGATGAAAACTATGGCTACACCTTC. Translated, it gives CAISRDENYGYTF.

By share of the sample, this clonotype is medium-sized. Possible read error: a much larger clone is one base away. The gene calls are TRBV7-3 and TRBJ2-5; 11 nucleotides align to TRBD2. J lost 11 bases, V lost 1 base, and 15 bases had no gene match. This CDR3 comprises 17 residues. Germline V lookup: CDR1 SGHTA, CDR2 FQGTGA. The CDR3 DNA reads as TGTGCCAGCAGCTTAAGGGGCGCGGCTAGCGGGGGGTATGAGCAGTACTTC. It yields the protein CASSLRGAASGGYEQYF.

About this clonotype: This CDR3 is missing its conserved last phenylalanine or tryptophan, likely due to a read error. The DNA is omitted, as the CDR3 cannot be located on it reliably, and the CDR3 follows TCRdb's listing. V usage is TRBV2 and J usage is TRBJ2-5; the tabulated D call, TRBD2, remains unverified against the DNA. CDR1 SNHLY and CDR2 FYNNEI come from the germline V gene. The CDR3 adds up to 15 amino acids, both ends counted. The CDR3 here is CASSEGRALGYTFGS.

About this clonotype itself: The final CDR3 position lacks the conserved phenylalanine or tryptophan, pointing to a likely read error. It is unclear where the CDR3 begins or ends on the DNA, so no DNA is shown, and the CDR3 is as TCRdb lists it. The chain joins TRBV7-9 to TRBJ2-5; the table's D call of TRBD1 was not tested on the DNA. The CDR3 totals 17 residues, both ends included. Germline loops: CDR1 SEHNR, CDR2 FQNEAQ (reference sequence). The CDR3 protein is CASSSDSRVGYGYTFGS.

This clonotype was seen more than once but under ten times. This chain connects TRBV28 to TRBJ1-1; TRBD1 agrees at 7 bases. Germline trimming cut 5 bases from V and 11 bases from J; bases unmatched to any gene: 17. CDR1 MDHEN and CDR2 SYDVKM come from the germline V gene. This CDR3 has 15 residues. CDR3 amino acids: CASSITQGGRPEAFF. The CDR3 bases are TGTGCCAGCAGTATAACGCAGGGGGGCCGCCCGGAGGCTTTCTTT.

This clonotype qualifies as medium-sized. The CDR3 DNA sequence: TGTGCCAGCAGCTTGCGGACAGGCGGAAACACCATATATTTT. It yields the protein CASSLRTGGNTIYF. J is TRBJ1-3 and V is TRBV7-2; 7 positions match TRBD1. CDR1 SGHTA and CDR2 FQGNSA come from the germline V gene. J lost 4 bases, V lost 3 bases, and 3 bases had no gene match. The CDR3 totals 14 residues.

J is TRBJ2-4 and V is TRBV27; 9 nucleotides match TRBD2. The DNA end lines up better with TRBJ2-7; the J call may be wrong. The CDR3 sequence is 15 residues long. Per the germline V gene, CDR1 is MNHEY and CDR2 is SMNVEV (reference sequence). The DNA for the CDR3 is TGTGCCAGCAGTTCGCAGGGACTAGCCTACTACGAGCAGTACTTC. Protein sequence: CASSSQGLAYYEQYF.

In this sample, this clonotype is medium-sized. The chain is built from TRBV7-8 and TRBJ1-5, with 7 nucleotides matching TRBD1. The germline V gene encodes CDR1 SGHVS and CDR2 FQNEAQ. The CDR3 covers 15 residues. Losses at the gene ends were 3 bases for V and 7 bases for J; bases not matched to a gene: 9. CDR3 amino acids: CASSFSRQGGQPQHF. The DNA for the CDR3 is TGTGCCAGCAGCTTTTCTCGCCAGGGGGGACAGCCCCAGCATTTT.

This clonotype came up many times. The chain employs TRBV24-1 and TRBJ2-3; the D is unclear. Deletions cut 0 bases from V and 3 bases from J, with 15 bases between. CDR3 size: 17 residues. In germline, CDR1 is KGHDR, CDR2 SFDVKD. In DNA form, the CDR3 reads TGTGCCACCAGTGATTTGGAGTCAGGTACTGTTACAGATACGCAGTATTTT. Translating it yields CATSDLESGTVTDTQYF.

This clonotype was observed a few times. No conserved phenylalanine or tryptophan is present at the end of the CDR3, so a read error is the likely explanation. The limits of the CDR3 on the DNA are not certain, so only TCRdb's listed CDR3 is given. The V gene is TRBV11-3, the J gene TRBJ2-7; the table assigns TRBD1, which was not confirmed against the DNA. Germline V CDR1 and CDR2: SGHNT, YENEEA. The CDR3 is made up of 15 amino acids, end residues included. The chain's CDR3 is CASSLRQGNGYTFGS.

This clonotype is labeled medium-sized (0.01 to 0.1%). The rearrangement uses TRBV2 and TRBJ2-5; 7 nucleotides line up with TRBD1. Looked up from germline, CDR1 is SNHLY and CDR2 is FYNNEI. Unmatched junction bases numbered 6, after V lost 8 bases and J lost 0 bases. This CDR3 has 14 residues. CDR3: CASGGTEYQETQYF. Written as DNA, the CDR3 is TGTGCCAGCGGTGGGACAGAGTACCAAGAGACCCAGTACTTC.

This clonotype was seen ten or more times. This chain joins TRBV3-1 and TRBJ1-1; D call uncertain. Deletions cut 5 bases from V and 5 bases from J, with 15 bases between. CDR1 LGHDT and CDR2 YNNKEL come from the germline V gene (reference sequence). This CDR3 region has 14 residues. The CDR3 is CASSVGSAVTEAFF. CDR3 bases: TGTGCCAGCAGCGTCGGATCCGCGGTTACTGAAGCTTTCTTT.